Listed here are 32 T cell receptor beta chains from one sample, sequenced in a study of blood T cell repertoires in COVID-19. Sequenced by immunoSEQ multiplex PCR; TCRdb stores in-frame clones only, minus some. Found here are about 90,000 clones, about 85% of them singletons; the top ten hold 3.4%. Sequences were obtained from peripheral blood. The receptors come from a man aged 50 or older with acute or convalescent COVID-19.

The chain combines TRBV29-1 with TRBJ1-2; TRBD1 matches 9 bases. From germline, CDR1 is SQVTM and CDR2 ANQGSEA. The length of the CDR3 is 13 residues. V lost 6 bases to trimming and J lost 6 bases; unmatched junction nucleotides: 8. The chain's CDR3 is CSVAGQGQDGYTF. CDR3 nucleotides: TGCAGCGTAGCGGGACAGGGACAGGATGGCTACACCTTC.

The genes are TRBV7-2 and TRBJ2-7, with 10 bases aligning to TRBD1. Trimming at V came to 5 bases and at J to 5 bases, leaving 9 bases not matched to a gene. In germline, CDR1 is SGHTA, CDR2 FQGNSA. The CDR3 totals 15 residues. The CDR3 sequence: CASSPPWGQGNEQYF. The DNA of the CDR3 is TGTGCCAGCAGCCCCCCATGGGGACAGGGGAACGAGCAGTACTTC.

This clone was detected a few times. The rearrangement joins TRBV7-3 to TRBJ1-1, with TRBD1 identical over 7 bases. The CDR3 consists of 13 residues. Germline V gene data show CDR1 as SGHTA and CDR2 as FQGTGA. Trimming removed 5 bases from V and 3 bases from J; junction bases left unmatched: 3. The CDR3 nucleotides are TGTGCCAGCAGCCGAGACAGGGACACTGAAGCTTTCTTT. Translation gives CASSRDRDTEAFF.

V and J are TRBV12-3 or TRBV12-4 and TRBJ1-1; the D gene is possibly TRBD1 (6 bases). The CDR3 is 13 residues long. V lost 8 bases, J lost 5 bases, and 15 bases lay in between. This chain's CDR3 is CASENRVRTEAFF. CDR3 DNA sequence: TGTGCCAGCGAAAACAGGGTACGGACTGAAGCTTTCTTT.

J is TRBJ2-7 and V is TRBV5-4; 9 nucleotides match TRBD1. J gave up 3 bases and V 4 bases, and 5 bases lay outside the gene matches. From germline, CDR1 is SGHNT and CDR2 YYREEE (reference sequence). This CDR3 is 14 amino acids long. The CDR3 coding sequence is TGTGCCAGCAGCGCAGGACAGGGGCTCTACGAGCAGTACTTC. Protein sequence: CASSAGQGLYEQYF.

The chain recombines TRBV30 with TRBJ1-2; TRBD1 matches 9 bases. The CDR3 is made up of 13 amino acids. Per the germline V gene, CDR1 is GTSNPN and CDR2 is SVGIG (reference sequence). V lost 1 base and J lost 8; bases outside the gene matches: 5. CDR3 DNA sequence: TGTGCCTGGAGTGGGGGACAGGGCCGAGGCTACACCTTC. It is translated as CAWSGGQGRGYTF.

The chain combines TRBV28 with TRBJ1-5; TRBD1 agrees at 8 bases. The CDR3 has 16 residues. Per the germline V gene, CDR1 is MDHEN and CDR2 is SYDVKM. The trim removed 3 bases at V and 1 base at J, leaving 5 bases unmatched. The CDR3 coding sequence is TGTGCCAGCAGTTTGCGGACAGGGTCCAGCAATCAGCCCCAGCATTTT. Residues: CASSLRTGSSNQPQHF.

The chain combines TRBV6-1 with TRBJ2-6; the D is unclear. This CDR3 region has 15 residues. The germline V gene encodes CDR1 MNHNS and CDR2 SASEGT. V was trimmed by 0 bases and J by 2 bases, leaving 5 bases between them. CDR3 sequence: CASSEALAGANVLTF. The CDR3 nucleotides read TGTGCCAGCAGTGAAGCCCTTGCTGGGGCCAACGTCCTGACTTTC.

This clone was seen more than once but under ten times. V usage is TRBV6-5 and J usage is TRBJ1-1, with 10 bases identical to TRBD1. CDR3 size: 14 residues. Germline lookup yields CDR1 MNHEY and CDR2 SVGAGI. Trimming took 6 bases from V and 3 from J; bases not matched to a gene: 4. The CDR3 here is CASRADRGYTEAFF. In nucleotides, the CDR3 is TGTGCCAGCAGGGCGGACAGGGGGTACACTGAAGCTTTCTTT.

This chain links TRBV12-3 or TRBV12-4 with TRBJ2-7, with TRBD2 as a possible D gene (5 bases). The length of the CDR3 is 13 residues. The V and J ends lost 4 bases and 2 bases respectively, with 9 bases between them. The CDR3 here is CASSSTEAYEQYF. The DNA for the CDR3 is TGTGCCAGCAGTTCTACGGAGGCCTACGAGCAGTACTTC.

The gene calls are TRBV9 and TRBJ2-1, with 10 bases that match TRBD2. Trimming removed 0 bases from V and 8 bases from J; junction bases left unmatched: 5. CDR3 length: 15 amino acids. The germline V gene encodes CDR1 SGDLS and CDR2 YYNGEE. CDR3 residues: CASSVDSGRAYEQFF. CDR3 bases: TGTGCCAGCAGCGTAGACAGCGGGAGGGCCTATGAGCAGTTCTTC.

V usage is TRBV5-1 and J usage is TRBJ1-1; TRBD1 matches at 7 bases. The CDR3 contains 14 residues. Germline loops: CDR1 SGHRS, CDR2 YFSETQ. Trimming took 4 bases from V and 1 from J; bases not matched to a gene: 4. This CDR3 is CASSVTGENTEAFF. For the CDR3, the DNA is TGCGCCAGCAGCGTTACAGGGGAGAACACTGAAGCTTTCTTT.

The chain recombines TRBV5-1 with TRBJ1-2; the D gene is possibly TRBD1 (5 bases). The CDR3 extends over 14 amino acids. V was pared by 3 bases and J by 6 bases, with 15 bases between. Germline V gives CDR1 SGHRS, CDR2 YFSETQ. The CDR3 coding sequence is TGCGCCAGCAGCTACGTGGAGGGGAGGAATGGCTACACCTTC. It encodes CASSYVEGRNGYTF.

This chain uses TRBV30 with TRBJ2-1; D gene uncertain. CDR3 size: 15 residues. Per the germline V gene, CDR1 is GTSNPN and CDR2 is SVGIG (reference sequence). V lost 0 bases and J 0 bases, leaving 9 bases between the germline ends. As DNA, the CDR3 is TGTGCCTGGAGTGTACGTTCGGGCTCCTACAATGAGCAGTTCTTC. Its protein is CAWSVRSGSYNEQFF.

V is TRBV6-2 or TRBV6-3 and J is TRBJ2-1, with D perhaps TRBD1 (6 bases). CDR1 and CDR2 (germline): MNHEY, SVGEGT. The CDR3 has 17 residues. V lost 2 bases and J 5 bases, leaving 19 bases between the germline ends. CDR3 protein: CASSYGSLRDKHNEQFF. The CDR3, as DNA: TGTGCCAGCAGTTACGGGAGCCTCCGGGACAAGCACAATGAGCAGTTCTTC.

The CDR3: CASSSRQFEAFF. DNA of the CDR3: TGTGCCAGCAGTTCTCGACAGTTTGAAGCTTTCTTT. V usage is TRBV6-5 and J usage is TRBJ1-1, with TRBD1 as a possible D gene (5 bases). The CDR3 runs 12 residues. Per germline, CDR1 MNHEY and CDR2 SVGAGI. V was trimmed by 4 bases and J by 7 bases, leaving 10 bases between them.

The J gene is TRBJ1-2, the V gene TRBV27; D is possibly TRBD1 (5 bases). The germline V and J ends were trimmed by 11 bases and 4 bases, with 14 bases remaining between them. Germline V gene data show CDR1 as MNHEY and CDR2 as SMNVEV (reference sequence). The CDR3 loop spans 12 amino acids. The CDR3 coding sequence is TGTGCCGTTCGGGTGGGGGGCTATGGCTACACCTTC. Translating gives CAVRVGGYGYTF.

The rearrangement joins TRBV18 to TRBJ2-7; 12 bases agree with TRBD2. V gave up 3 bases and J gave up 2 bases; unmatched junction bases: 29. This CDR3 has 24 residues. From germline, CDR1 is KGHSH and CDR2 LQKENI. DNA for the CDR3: TGTGCCAGCTCACCTGGGACGAGACAGATTCCTTCCCTAGCGGGAGGGTGGGGAGCCTACGAGCAGTACTTC. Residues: CASSPGTRQIPSLAGGWGAYEQYF.

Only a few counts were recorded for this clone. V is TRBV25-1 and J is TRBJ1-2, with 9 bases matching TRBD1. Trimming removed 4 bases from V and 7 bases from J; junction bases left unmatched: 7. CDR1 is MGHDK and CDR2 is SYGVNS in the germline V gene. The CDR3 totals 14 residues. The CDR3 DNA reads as TGTGCCAGCAGTGCCGTTGGGACAGGGTCTGGCTACACCTTC. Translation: CASSAVGTGSGYTF.

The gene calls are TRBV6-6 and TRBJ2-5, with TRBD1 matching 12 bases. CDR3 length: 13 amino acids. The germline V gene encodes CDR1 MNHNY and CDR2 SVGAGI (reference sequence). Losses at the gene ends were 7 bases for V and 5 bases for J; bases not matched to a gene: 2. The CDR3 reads CASTGTGGETQYF. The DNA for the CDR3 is TGTGCCAGCACCGGGACAGGGGGCGAGACCCAGTACTTC.

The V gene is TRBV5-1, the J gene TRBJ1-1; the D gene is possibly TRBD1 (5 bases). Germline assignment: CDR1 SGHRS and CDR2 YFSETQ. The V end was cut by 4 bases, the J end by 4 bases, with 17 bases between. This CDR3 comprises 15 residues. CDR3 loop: CASSPGGVKGTEAFF. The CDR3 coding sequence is TGCGCCAGCAGCCCGGGAGGGGTAAAGGGCACTGAAGCTTTCTTT.

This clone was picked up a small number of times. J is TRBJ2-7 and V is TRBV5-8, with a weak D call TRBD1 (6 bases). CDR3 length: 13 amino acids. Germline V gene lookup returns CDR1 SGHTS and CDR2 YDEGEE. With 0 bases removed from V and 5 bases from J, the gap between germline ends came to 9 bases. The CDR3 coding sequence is TGTGCCAGCAGCTTGGGGGGACATAACGAGCAGTACTTC. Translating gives CASSLGGHNEQYF.

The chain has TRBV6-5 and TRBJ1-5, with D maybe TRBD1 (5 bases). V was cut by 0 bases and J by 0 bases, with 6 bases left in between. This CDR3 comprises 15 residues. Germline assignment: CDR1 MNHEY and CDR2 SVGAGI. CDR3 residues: CASSYSGVSNQPQHF. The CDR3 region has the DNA TGTGCCAGCAGTTACTCAGGGGTTAGCAATCAGCCCCAGCATTTT.

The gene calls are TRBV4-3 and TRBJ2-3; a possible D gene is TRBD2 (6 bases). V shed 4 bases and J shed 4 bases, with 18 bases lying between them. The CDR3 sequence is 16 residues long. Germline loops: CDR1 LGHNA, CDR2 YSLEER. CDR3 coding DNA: TGCGCCAGCAGCCGAGTCTCGGGCGGAGGGGCAGATACGCAGTATTTT. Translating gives CASSRVSGGGADTQYF.

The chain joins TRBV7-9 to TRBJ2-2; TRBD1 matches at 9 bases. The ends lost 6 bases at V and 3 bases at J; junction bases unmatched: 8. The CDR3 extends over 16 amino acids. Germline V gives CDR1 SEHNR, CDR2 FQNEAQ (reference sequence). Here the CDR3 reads CASSLGRDRDTGELFF. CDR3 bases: TGTGCCAGCAGTTTGGGCCGGGACAGGGACACCGGGGAGCTGTTTTTT.

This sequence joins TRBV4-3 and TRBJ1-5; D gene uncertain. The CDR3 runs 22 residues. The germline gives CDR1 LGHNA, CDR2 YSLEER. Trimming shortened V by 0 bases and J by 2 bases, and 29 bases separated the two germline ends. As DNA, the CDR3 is TGCGCCAGCAGCCAAGAATGTACGTTAGTCCAGGCCCTTACTAGGGGCAATCAGCCCCAGCATTTT. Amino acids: CASSQECTLVQALTRGNQPQHF.

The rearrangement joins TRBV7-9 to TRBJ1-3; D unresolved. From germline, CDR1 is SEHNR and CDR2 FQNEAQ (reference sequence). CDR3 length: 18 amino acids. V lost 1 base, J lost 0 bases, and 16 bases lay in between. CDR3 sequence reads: CASSLEILEVSSGNTIYF. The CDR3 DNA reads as TGTGCCAGCAGCTTAGAAATCCTTGAAGTGAGCTCTGGAAACACCATATATTTT.

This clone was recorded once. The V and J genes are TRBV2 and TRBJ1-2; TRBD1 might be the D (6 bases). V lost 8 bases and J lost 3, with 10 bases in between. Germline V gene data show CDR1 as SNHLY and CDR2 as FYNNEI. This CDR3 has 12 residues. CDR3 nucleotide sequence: TGTGCCAGCCGACAGGAAGACTATGGCTACACCTTC. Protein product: CASRQEDYGYTF.

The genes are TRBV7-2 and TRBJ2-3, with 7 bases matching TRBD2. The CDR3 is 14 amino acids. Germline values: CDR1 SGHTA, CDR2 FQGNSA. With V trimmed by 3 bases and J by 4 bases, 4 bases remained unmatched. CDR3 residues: CASSLRSGPDTQYF. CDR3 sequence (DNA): TGTGCCAGCAGCTTGCGTAGCGGGCCAGATACGCAGTATTTT. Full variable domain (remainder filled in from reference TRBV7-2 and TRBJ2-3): GAGVSQSPSNKVTEKGKDVELRCDPISGHTALYWYRQSLGQGLEFLIYFQGNSAPDKSGLPSDRFSAERTGGSVSTLTIQRTQQEDSAVYLCASSLRSGPDTQYFGPGTRLTVL.

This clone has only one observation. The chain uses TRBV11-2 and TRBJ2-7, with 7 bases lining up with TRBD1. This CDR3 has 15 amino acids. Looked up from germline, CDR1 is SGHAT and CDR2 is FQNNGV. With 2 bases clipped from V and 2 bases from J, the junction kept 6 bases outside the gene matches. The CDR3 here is CASSLWAQGAYEQYF. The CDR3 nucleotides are TGTGCCAGCAGCTTATGGGCCCAGGGGGCCTACGAGCAGTACTTC.

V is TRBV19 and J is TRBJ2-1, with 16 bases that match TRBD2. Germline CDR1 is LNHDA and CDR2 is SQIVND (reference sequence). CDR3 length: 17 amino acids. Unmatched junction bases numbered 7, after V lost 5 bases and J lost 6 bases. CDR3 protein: CASSSGTSGRGGNEQFF. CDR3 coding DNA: TGTGCCAGTAGTTCAGGGACTAGCGGGAGGGGGGGCAATGAGCAGTTCTTC.

The CDR3 loop reads CASSLLHDRRSGNTIYF. In DNA, the CDR3 is TGTGCCAGCAGTTTACTTCACGACAGGCGCTCTGGAAACACCATATATTTT. The V call is TRBV28, the J call TRBJ1-3; possible D gene TRBD1, 6 bases. Germline V gene lookup returns CDR1 MDHEN and CDR2 SYDVKM. V lost 2 bases to trimming and J lost 0 bases, with 14 bases between them. The CDR3 is 17 residues long.